One sample yielded the 14 T cell receptor beta chains listed below, sequenced in a study of post-analysis software for immune sequencing data (dated by TCRdb to between 2014 and 2017). Points the paper makes about the study in general: Patients showed significantly higher frequencies than controls for a handful of TRBV segments, among them TRBV5-6, TRBV5-1 and TRBV20-1.

Their antigens are not known. The library was made by PCR. Sequencing was carried out with an Illumina HiSeq 2500. To reduce PCR and sequencing biases, unique molecular identifiers were built into the TCR beta cDNA libraries. TCRdb cleaned the public reads at Q25 with fastp, built clones with MiXCR and kept in-frame beta chains. Every distinct CDR3 protein forms one entry, paired with its most common genes and DNA. This sample is represented by hundreds of thousands of distinct CDR3 sequences; 55% to 60% of them were singletons. The ten largest clones capture roughly 10% of the sample. The sample consisted of blood. All receptors come from a girl aged 2 to 9 with multiple sclerosis.

The genes are TRBV29-1 and TRBJ1-2, with D uncertain. The ends were cut back, 3 bases at V and 5 bases at J, with 13 bases in the middle. The CDR3 has 13 amino acids. Germline V CDR1 and CDR2: SQVTM, ANQGSEA. CDR3 nucleotide sequence: TGCAGCGTTGAGCCGGTGGCTTTTTATGGCTACACCTTC. Translation: CSVEPVAFYGYTF.

Here the CDR3 reads CASSEQGARNEQFF. CDR3 in DNA: TGTGCCAGCAGTGAACAGGGGGCGAGGAATGAGCAGTTCTTC. The chain combines TRBV6-4 with TRBJ2-1; 9 bases map to TRBD1. Germline V lookup: CDR1 MRHNA, CDR2 SNTAGT. With V trimmed by 3 bases and J by 7 bases, 4 bases remained unmatched. The CDR3 loop spans 14 amino acids.

J is TRBJ2-5 and V is TRBV11-3; a weak D match, TRBD2 (6 bases). Germline V gene data show CDR1 as SGHNT and CDR2 as YENEEA. The CDR3 covers 16 residues. The V gene lost 6 bases and the J gene lost 1 base, with 18 bases spanning the gap. As DNA, the CDR3 is TGTGCCAGCAGTCCGCGACTAGGGGAGCTCCAAGAGACCCAGTACTTC. Its translation: CASSPRLGELQETQYF.

V usage is TRBV20-1 and J usage is TRBJ2-1; tentative D call: TRBD2 (5 bases). Trimming shortened V by 4 bases and J by 5 bases, and 15 bases separated the two germline ends. The length of the CDR3 is 14 residues. CDR1 and CDR2 (germline): DFQATT, SNEGSKA (reference sequence). CDR3 in amino acids: CSAKDFKRDNEQFF. CDR3 sequence (DNA): TGCAGTGCTAAAGATTTCAAGAGGGACAATGAGCAGTTCTTC.

Details on this clonotype: The DNA is left out, because the CDR3 cannot be placed on it with certainty; the CDR3 is given as TCRdb lists it. The chain joins TRBV28 to TRBJ2-7; the D segment call TRBD2 is taken from the table without a DNA check. The CDR3 contains 17 residues when both ends are counted. Germline V gene lookup returns CDR1 MDHEN and CDR2 SYDVKM. CDR3 protein: CASSSNPGVVGDGNKYF.

J is TRBJ2-7 and V is TRBV5-1; 7 bases map to TRBD1. The CDR3 spans 13 residues. V lost 5 bases and J lost 3; bases outside the gene matches: 5. Germline V gene data show CDR1 as SGHRS and CDR2 as YFSETQ. As DNA, the CDR3 is TGCGCCAGCAGGGGGGACAGCCGCTACGAGCAGTACTTC. It is translated as CASRGDSRYEQYF. Full variable domain (rest looked up from reference TRBV5-1 and TRBJ2-7): KAGVTQTPRYLIKTRGQQVTLSCSPISGHRSVSWYQQTPGQGLQFLFEYFSETQRNKGNFPGRFSGRQFSNSRSEMNVSTLELGDSALYLCASRGDSRYEQYFGPGTRLTVT.

This clonotype has only a few counts. The gene calls are TRBV20-1 and TRBJ2-1, with D unresolved. CDR1 and CDR2 from the germline V gene are DFQATT and SNEGSKA (reference sequence). Trimming left V 2 bases short and J 7 bases short, with 3 bases between. This CDR3 has 10 residues. CDR3 sequence: CSARQNEQFF. The CDR3 region has the DNA TGCAGTGCTAGACAGAATGAGCAGTTCTTC.

The chain joins TRBV20-1 to TRBJ2-3; the D call may be TRBD1 or TRBD2 (5 bases each). Germline CDR1 reads DFQATT; CDR2 reads SNEGSKA (reference sequence). The ends were cut back, 1 base at V and 2 bases at J, with 13 bases in the middle. The CDR3 loop spans 15 amino acids. CDR3 nucleotide sequence: TGCAGTGCTAGAGCCTCGGGGCGGGCCACAGATACGCAGTATTTT. Translated: CSARASGRATDTQYF.

The chain couples TRBV7-6 to TRBJ1-6, with a tentative D call TRBD1 (5 bases). The CDR3 covers 18 residues. V was trimmed by 5 bases and J by 0 bases, leaving 17 bases between them. Germline CDR1 reads SGHVS; CDR2 reads FNYEAQ. CDR3 DNA: TGTGCCAGCAGCCCACGAGCCAGGGTCAGCTCCTATAATTCACCCCTCCACTTT. Protein sequence: CASSPRARVSSYNSPLHF. Based on the CDR3 plus reference TRBV7-6 and TRBJ1-6, the full variable domain is GAGVSQSPRYKVTKRGQDVALRCDPISGHVSLYWYRQALGQGPEFLTYFNYEAQQDKSGLPNDRFSAERPEGSISTLTIQRTEQRDSAMYRCASSPRARVSSYNSPLHFGNGTRLTVT.

The chain links TRBV2 to TRBJ2-1; 10 bases map to TRBD2. Judging by the DNA end, TRBJ2-7 fits better; the J call may be wrong. From germline, CDR1 is SNHLY and CDR2 FYNNEI. This CDR3 spans 18 amino acids. The CDR3 reads CASSGDSGGRSSYNEQYF. The DNA of the CDR3 is TGTGCCAGCAGTGGAGATAGCGGGGGGCGGAGCTCCTACAATGAGCAGTACTTC.

The rearrangement joins TRBV29-1 to TRBJ2-1, with TRBD2 identical over 10 bases. This CDR3 contains 17 residues. The J segment lost 0 bases and the V segment lost 7 bases, leaving 12 bases of the junction unmatched. Germline V lookup: CDR1 SQVTM, CDR2 ANQGSEA. This chain's CDR3 is CSGFRWTSGPSYNEQFF. The CDR3, as DNA: TGCAGCGGGTTTAGATGGACTAGCGGACCCTCCTACAATGAGCAGTTCTTC.

V gene TRBV7-2 combines with J gene TRBJ2-3; D uncertain. The V end lost 2 bases, the J end lost 10 bases, and 7 bases lay between the germline ends. The germline CDR1 and CDR2 sequences are SGHTA and FQGNSA. This CDR3 contains 11 residues. The CDR3 bases are TGTGCCAGCAGCTTACCCGGAGCGCAGTATTTT. It specifies CASSLPGAQYF.

The J gene is TRBJ2-4, the V gene TRBV20-1; 7 positions match TRBD1. The germline CDR1 and CDR2 sequences are DFQATT and SNEGSKA (reference sequence). The ends lost 4 bases at V and 3 bases at J; junction bases unmatched: 9. The CDR3 contains 15 residues. CDR3: CSAKRPGTDKNIQYF. The DNA of the CDR3 is TGCAGTGCTAAAAGACCCGGGACAGACAAAAACATTCAGTACTTC.

The table lists this clonotype with a few counts. The J gene is TRBJ2-3, the V gene TRBV7-9; 10 bases are a match to TRBD2. CDR1 and CDR2 (germline): SEHNR, FQNEAQ (reference sequence). The CDR3 covers 17 residues. With V trimmed by 4 bases and J by 0 bases, 7 bases remained unmatched. CDR3 in DNA: TGTGCCAGCAGCTACGGTAGCGGGAGGACTAGCACAGATACGCAGTATTTT. This translates into CASSYGSGRTSTDTQYF.